These 27 T cell receptor beta chains originate from one sample sequenced in a study. TCRdb reanalysed the RT-PCR reads using MiXCR and keeps one entry per CDR3 protein. The sample has more than 550,000 distinct CDR3 sequences, around 14% seen once. The sample consisted of memory CD4+ T cells from blood. The source of these receptors is a female donor in good health, serving as a healthy control.

This sequence joins TRBV18 and TRBJ2-1, with D maybe TRBD1 (6 bases). With 3 bases removed from V and 11 bases from J, the gap between germline ends came to 14 bases. CDR1 KGHSH and CDR2 LQKENI come from the germline V gene. The length of the CDR3 is 13 residues. The CDR3 DNA reads TGTGCCAGCTCACCGGGACAACCGACGCAGCAGTTCTTC. This gives the protein CASSPGQPTQQFF. The entire variable domain, with the rest obtained from reference TRBV18 and TRBJ2-1, is as follows: NAGVMQNPRHLVRRRGQEARLRCSPMKGHSHVYWYRQLPEEGLKFMVYLQKENIIDESGMPKERFSAEFPKEGPSILRIQQVVRGDSAAYFCASSPGQPTQQFFGPGTRLTVL.

A word on this clonotype: Being one base from a much bigger clone, this may be a read error. The rearrangement uses TRBV5-6 and TRBJ1-2; 9 nucleotides align to TRBD1. The CDR3 sequence is 13 residues long. Germline CDR1 SGHDT, CDR2 YYEEEE. Trimming at V came to 3 bases and at J to 6 bases, leaving 3 bases not matched to a gene. The CDR3 nucleotides are TGTGCCAGCAGCTCCGGGACAGGGCATGGCTACACCTTC. Amino acid sequence: CASSSGTGHGYTF.

This clonotype was observed a handful of times. V is TRBV6-5 and J is TRBJ2-5, with D possibly matching TRBD1 (6 bases). In germline, CDR1 is MNHEY, CDR2 SVGAGI. Between the trimmed V and J ends, which lost 0 bases and 1 base, there was a span of 12 bases. The CDR3 consists of 16 residues. Here the CDR3 reads CASSYSMGAGQETQYF. CDR3 nucleotide sequence: TGTGCCAGCAGTTACTCGATGGGGGCAGGCCAAGAGACCCAGTACTTC.

This clonotype was picked up a small number of times. The rearrangement joins TRBV12-3 or TRBV12-4 to TRBJ1-2, with TRBD1 as a possible D gene (5 bases). V was clipped by 6 bases and J by 4 bases, with 12 bases between them. There are 13 residues in the CDR3. The CDR3 sequence: CASRGPGGYGYTF. The CDR3 coding sequence is TGTGCCAGCAGGGGACCGGGGGGCTATGGCTACACCTTC.

The chain has TRBV27 and TRBJ2-5; TRBD2 matches 8 bases. In germline, CDR1 is MNHEY, CDR2 SMNVEV (reference sequence). The CDR3 is 13 residues long. J gave up 6 bases and V 5 bases, and 5 bases lay outside the gene matches. Here the CDR3 DNA reads TGTGCCAGCAGTCCCGGGACTAGAAAGACCCAGTACTTC. It codes for CASSPGTRKTQYF.

The chain couples TRBV15 to TRBJ2-3; no definite D call. V shed 3 bases and J shed 10 bases, with 11 bases lying between them. The CDR3 length is 12 residues. Germline V gene lookup returns CDR1 LNHNV and CDR2 YYDKDF (reference sequence). In DNA, the CDR3 is TGTGCCACCAGCAGGACCCATGAAGCGCAGTATTTT. Its protein is CATSRTHEAQYF.

The V call is TRBV5-1, the J call TRBJ2-5, with 10 bases identical to TRBD1. Germline V gives CDR1 SGHRS, CDR2 YFSETQ. J gave up 1 base and V 4 bases, and 7 bases lay outside the gene matches. CDR3 size: 16 residues. The CDR3 reads CASSPGTGALQETQYF. CDR3 bases: TGCGCCAGCAGCCCTGGGACAGGGGCCCTCCAAGAGACCCAGTACTTC.

V usage is TRBV7-9 and J usage is TRBJ2-7; the match to TRBD2 covers 7 bases. Germline lookup yields CDR1 SEHNR and CDR2 FQNEAQ (reference sequence). V lost 11 bases and J lost 0; bases outside the gene matches: 4. This CDR3 has 12 amino acids. The CDR3 reads CAGGEPSYEQYF. The CDR3 bases are TGTGCCGGGGGGGAGCCCTCCTACGAGCAGTACTTC.

This clonotype has a count of ten or more. CDR3 residues: CASSPLGSSYNEQFF. DNA for the CDR3: TGTGCCAGCAGCCCACTGGGGAGCTCCTACAATGAGCAGTTCTTC. V gene TRBV7-9 combines with J gene TRBJ2-1; TRBD2 might be the D (5 bases). V was clipped by 5 bases and J by 0 bases, with 11 bases between them. This CDR3 has 15 amino acids. The germline V gene has CDR1 SEHNR and CDR2 FQNEAQ (reference sequence).

This chain uses TRBV6-5 with TRBJ2-7; no definite D call. Germline-derived CDR1 and CDR2 are MNHEY and SVGAGI. V lost 6 bases to trimming and J lost 0 bases, with 15 bases between them. The CDR3 totals 15 residues. CDR3 sequence (DNA): TGTGCCAGCAGCCCGGACGGAATAAACTCCTACGAGCAGTACTTC. This codes for CASSPDGINSYEQYF.

This clonotype was counted many times. The chain couples TRBV6-5 to TRBJ1-3, with 8 bases aligning to TRBD1. The CDR3 is made up of 15 amino acids. From germline, CDR1 is MNHEY and CDR2 SVGAGI. After removal of 2 bases from V and 0 bases from J, the junction contained 0 bases not matched to a gene. The CDR3 region has the DNA TGTGCCAGCAGTTACGACAGGGGCTCTGGAAACACCATATATTTT. Amino acid sequence: CASSYDRGSGNTIYF.

This clonotype was counted at least ten times. V and J are TRBV7-2 and TRBJ2-7; 7 bases are shared with TRBD1. Trimming took 2 bases from V and 3 from J; bases not matched to a gene: 4. The CDR3 covers 14 residues. Germline CDR1 reads SGHTA; CDR2 reads FQGNSA. This CDR3 is CASSLTWDSYEQYF. The DNA for the CDR3 is TGTGCCAGCAGCTTAACTTGGGACAGCTACGAGCAGTACTTC.

The chain has TRBV7-7 and TRBJ2-1, with D possibly being TRBD1 or TRBD2 (7 bases each). The CDR3 spans 13 residues. V was trimmed by 5 bases and J by 10 bases, leaving 15 bases between them. Germline CDR1 reads SSHAT; CDR2 reads FNYEAQ (reference sequence). CDR3 DNA: TGTGCCAGCAGCACCGACAGGGAGGGCGAGCAGTTCTTC. Translation gives CASSTDREGEQFF.

This clonotype was recorded many times. The chain links TRBV4-3 to TRBJ2-2, with 10 bases matching TRBD1. Germline V CDR1 and CDR2: LGHNA, YSLEER. The CDR3 extends over 15 amino acids. Losses at the gene ends were 4 bases for V and 3 bases for J; bases not matched to a gene: 2. Written as DNA, the CDR3 is TGCGCCAGCAGCCGACAGGGGGCGGACACCGGGGAGCTGTTTTTT. Translation gives CASSRQGADTGELFF.

This clonotype was detected only a few times. The V call is TRBV21-1, the J call TRBJ1-5; the table's TRBD1 call for D was not verified on the DNA. TRBV21-1 counts as a pseudogene. The CDR3 sequence is 18 residues long. CDR3 DNA sequence: TGTGCCAGCATCTCGAATTCTACAGGGATGAAGAGCAATCAGCCCCAGCATTTT. Its protein product is CASISNSTGMKSNQPQHF.

This clonotype has just a few counts. J is TRBJ2-1 and V is TRBV24-1; TRBD1 aligns across 7 bases. In germline, CDR1 is KGHDR, CDR2 SFDVKD. The CDR3 has 14 amino acids. Losses at the gene ends were 1 base for V and 5 bases for J; bases not matched to a gene: 1. CDR3 sequence (DNA): TGTGCCACCAGTGATTTCGGGACAGACAATGAGCAGTTCTTC. Amino acids: CATSDFGTDNEQFF.

In this sample, this clonotype turned up many times. The chain combines TRBV5-6 with TRBJ2-7; D might be TRBD2 (5 bases). Trimming pared 1 base from V and 7 bases from J, leaving 12 bases between. The CDR3 sequence is 13 residues long. Germline V gives CDR1 SGHDT, CDR2 YYEEEE. The CDR3, as DNA: TGTGCCAGCAGCTTGACTAGTGTCGGTGAGCAGTACTTC. Its protein is CASSLTSVGEQYF.

In this sample, this clonotype turned up a few times. The chain recombines TRBV7-8 with TRBJ1-6; possibly TRBD1 for D (5 bases). CDR3 length: 13 amino acids. Germline V lookup: CDR1 SGHVS, CDR2 FQNEAQ. V lost 2 bases and J 14 bases, leaving 13 bases between the germline ends. CDR3 protein: CASSLSRANALHF. The CDR3 nucleotides read TGTGCCAGCAGCTTAAGCAGGGCGAACGCCCTCCACTTT. Full variable domain (outside the CDR3, taken from reference TRBV7-8 and TRBJ1-6): GAGVSQSPRYKVAKRGQDVALRCDPISGHVSLFWYQQALGQGPEFLTYFQNEAQLDKSGLPSDRFFAERPEGSVSTLKIQRTQQEDSAVYLCASSLSRANALHFGNGTRLTVT.

The chain uses TRBV7-2 and TRBJ1-3; D unclear. The CDR3 contains 14 residues. Germline CDR1 SGHTA, CDR2 FQGNSA. V lost 1 base and J 3 bases, leaving 7 bases between the germline ends. The CDR3 nucleotides read TGTGCCAGCAGCTTAGGGGGTGGTGGAAACACCATATATTTT. It encodes CASSLGGGGNTIYF.

V and J are TRBV7-9 and TRBJ2-7; D unresolved. The V and J ends lost 5 bases and 2 bases respectively, with 13 bases between them. Germline CDR1 reads SEHNR; CDR2 reads FQNEAQ (reference sequence). The CDR3 totals 14 residues. The CDR3 DNA is TGTGCCAGCAGCCCTAACGGGCACACCTACGAGCAGTACTTC. It is translated as CASSPNGHTYEQYF.

This clonotype has a count of ten or more. The chain combines TRBV2 with TRBJ2-5; 10 bases match TRBD1. Trimming took 5 bases from V and 4 from J; bases not matched to a gene: 10. The CDR3 has 16 residues. The germline gives CDR1 SNHLY, CDR2 FYNNEI. The CDR3: CASSSSGTGVRETQYF. Here the CDR3 DNA reads TGTGCCAGCAGTTCATCCGGGACAGGGGTGCGAGAGACCCAGTACTTC.

This clonotype was recorded a few times. The chain has TRBV5-1 and TRBJ2-2; TRBD2 aligns across 8 bases. The CDR3 is 16 amino acids. Germline loops: CDR1 SGHRS, CDR2 YFSETQ. J gave up 2 bases and V 0 bases, and 3 bases lay outside the gene matches. The DNA for the CDR3 is TGCGCCAGCAGCTTGGTTAGCGGGGTTAACACCGGGGAGCTGTTTTTT. Encoded protein: CASSLVSGVNTGELFF.

The chain joins TRBV28 to TRBJ1-2, with D hard to call. V was shortened by 10 bases and J by 3 bases, with 12 bases between the two germline ends. Looked up from germline, CDR1 is MDHEN and CDR2 is SYDVKM. CDR3 size: 12 residues. The CDR3 spells CATDGIDYGYTF. The CDR3 coding sequence is TGTGCCACCGACGGCATTGACTATGGCTACACCTTC.

This sequence joins TRBV27 and TRBJ2-1, with D perhaps matching TRBD2 (6 bases). The CDR3 sequence is 18 residues long. Germline CDR1 is MNHEY and CDR2 is SMNVEV (reference sequence). V dropped 3 bases and J dropped 8 bases, with 26 bases sitting between them. This CDR3 reads CASSFSGAVNGGGDEQFF. The CDR3 bases are TGTGCCAGCAGTTTTTCGGGAGCCGTAAATGGCGGCGGGGATGAGCAGTTCTTC.

V is TRBV7-2 and J is TRBJ2-2, with 7 bases aligning to TRBD1. J gave up 5 bases and V 5 bases, and 11 bases lay outside the gene matches. Germline CDR1 SGHTA, CDR2 FQGNSA. The CDR3 length is 16 residues. CDR3 in DNA: TGTGCCAGCAGCGCAACGGGACAGTCACTTACCGGGGAGCTGTTTTTT. Its protein is CASSATGQSLTGELFF.

The chain joins TRBV6-6 to TRBJ1-1; 9 positions agree with TRBD1. Looked up from germline, CDR1 is MNHNY and CDR2 is SVGAGI (reference sequence). V lost 2 bases to trimming and J lost 0 bases; unmatched junction nucleotides: 7. The CDR3 consists of 17 residues. CDR3 protein: CASSYGLTGGMNTEAFF. The CDR3 DNA reads TGTGCCAGCAGTTACGGTTTAACAGGGGGCATGAACACTGAAGCTTTCTTT.

This clonotype was seen repeatedly, ten times or more. The chain joins TRBV12-3 or TRBV12-4 to TRBJ2-1; 7 bases are a match to TRBD1. J was trimmed by 7 bases and V by 6 bases; bases with no gene match: 9. This CDR3 has 14 residues. The CDR3 region is CASSPAQGHNEQFF. The CDR3 DNA is TGTGCCAGCAGCCCAGCACAGGGGCATAATGAGCAGTTCTTC.